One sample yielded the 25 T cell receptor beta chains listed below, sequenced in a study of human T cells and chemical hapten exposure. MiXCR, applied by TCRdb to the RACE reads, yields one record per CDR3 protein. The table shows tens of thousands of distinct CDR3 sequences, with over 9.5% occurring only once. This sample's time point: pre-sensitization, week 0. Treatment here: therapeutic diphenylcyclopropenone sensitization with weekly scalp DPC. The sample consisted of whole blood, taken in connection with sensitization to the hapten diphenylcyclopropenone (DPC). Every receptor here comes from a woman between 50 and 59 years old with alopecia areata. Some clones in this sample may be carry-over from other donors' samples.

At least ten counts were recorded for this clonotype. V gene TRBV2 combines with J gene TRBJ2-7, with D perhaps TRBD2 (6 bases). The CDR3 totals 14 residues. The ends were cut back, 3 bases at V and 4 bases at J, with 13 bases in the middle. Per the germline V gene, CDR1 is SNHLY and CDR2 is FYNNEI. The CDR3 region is CASSDRGTLYEQYF. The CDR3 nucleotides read TGTGCCAGCAGTGATCGTGGGACTCTATACGAGCAGTACTTC.

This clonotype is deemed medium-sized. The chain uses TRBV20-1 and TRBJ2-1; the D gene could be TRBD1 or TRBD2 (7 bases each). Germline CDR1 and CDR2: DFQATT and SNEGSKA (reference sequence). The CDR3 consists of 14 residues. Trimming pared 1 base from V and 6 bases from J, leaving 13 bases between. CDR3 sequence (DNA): TGCAGTGCTAGAGGGCAGGGGGGGTCCAATGAGCAGTTCTTC. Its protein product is CSARGQGGSNEQFF.

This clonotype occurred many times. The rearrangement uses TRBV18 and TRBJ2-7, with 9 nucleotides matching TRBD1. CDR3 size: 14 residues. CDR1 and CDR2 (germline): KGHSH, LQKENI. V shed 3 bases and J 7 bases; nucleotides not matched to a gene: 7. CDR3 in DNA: TGTGCCAGCTCACCTGGACAGGGGCGATCGGAGCAGTACTTC. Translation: CASSPGQGRSEQYF. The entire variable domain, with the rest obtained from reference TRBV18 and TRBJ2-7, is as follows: NAGVMQNPRHLVRRRGQEARLRCSPMKGHSHVYWYRQLPEEGLKFMVYLQKENIIDESGMPKERFSAEFPKEGPSILRIQQVVRGDSAAYFCASSPGQGRSEQYFGPGTRLTVT.

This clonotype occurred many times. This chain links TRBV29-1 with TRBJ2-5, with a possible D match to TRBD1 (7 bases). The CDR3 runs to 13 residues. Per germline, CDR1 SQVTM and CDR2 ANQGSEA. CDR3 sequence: CSGSGGYQETQYF. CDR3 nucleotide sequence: TGCAGTGGCTCAGGGGGGTACCAAGAGACCCAGTACTTC. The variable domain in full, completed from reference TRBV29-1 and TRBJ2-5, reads SAVISQKPSRDICQRGTSLTIQCQVDSQVTMMFWYRQQPGQSLTLIATANQGSEATYESGFVIDKFPISRPNLTFSTLTVSNMSPEDSSIYLCSGSGGYQETQYFGPGTRLLVL.

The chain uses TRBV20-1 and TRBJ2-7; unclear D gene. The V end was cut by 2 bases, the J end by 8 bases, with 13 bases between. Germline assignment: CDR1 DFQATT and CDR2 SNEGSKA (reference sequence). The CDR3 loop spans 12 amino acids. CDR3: CSARRQSSKQYF. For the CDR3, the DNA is TGCAGTGCTAGAAGGCAGTCTTCGAAGCAGTACTTC.

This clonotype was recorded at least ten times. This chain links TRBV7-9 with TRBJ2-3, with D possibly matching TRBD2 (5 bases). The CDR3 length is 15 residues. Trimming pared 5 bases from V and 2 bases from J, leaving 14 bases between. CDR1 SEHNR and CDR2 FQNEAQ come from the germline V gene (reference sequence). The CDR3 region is CASSHAPRATDTQYF. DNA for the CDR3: TGTGCCAGCAGCCACGCCCCGAGGGCCACAGATACGCAGTATTTT.

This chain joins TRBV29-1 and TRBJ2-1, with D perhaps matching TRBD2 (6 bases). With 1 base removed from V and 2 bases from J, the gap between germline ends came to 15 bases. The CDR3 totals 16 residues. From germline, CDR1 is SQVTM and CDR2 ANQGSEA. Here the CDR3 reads CSVEASTTGAYNEQFF. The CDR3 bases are TGCAGCGTTGAAGCGTCCACCACGGGAGCCTACAATGAGCAGTTCTTC.

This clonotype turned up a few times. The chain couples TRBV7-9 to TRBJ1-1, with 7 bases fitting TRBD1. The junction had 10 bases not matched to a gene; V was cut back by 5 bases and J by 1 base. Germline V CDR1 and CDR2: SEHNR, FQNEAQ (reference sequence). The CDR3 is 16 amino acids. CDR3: CASSPREGAGNTEAFF. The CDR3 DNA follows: TGTGCCAGCAGCCCCCGAGAGGGGGCTGGGAACACTGAAGCTTTCTTT.

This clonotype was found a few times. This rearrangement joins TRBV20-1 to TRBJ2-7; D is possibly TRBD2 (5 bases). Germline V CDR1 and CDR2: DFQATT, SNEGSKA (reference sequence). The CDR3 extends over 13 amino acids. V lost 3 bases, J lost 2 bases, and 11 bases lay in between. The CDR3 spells CSASELAAYEQYF. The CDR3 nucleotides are TGCAGTGCTAGTGAGCTAGCTGCCTACGAGCAGTACTTC.

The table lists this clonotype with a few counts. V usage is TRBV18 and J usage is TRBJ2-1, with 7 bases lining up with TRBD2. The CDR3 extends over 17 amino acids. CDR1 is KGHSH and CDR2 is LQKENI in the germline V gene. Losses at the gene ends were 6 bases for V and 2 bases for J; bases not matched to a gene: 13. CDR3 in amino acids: CASSPLVVSGTYNEQFF. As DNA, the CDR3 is TGTGCCAGCTCTCCCCTAGTTGTCAGCGGGACCTACAATGAGCAGTTCTTC.

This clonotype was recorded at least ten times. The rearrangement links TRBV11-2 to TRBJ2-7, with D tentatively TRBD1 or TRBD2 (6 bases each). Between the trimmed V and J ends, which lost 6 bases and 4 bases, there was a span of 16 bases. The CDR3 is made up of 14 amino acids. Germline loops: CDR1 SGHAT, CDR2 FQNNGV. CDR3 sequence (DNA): TGTGCCAGCAGAGAGCCCGGGGGCCGTTACGAGCAGTACTTC. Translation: CASREPGGRYEQYF.

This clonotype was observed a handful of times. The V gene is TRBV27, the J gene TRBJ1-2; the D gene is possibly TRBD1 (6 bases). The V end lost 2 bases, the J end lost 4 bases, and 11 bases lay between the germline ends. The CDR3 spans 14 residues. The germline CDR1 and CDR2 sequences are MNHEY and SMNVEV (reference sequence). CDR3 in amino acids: CASSLTYRAYGYTF. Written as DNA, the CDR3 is TGTGCCAGCAGTTTAACTTACAGGGCCTATGGCTACACCTTC.

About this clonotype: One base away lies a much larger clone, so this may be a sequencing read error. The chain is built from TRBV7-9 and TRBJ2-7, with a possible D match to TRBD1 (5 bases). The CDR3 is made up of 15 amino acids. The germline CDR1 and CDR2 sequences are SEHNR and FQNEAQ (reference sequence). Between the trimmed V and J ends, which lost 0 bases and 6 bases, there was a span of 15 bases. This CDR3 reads CASSLAAGPTCEQYF. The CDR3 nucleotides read TGTGCCAGCAGCTTAGCGGCAGGGCCGACCTGCGAGCAGTACTTC.

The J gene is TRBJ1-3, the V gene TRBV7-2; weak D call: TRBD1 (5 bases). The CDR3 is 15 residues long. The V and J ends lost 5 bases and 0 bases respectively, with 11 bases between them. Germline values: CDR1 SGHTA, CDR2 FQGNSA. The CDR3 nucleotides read TGTGCCAGCAGCCTCAGGGAGAACTCTGGAAACACCATATATTTT. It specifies CASSLRENSGNTIYF.

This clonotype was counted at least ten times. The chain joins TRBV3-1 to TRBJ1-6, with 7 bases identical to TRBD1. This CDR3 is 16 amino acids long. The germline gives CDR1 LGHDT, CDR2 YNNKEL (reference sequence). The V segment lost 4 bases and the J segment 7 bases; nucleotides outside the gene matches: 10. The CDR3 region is CASSRRQGGLNSPLHF. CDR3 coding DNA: TGTGCCAGCAGCCGCCGACAGGGAGGTCTGAATTCACCCCTCCACTTT.

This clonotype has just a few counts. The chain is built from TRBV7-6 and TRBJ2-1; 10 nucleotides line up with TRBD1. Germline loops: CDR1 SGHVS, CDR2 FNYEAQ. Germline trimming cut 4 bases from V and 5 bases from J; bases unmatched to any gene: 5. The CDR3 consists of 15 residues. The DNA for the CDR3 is TGTGCCAGCAGCTCCGGGACAGGGGCCCACAATGAGCAGTTCTTC. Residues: CASSSGTGAHNEQFF.

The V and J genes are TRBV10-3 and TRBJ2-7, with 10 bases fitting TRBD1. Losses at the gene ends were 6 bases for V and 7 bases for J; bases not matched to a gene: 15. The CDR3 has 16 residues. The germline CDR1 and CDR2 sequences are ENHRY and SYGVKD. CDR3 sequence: CAIRESDRGPSSEQYF. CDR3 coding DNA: TGTGCCATCAGAGAGAGCGACAGGGGGCCTTCCTCGGAGCAGTACTTC.

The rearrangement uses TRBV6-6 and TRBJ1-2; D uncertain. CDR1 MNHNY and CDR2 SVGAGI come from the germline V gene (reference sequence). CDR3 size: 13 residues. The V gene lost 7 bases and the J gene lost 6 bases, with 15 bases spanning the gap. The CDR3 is CASNPDTQDGYTF. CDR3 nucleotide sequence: TGTGCCAGCAACCCCGACACACAAGATGGCTACACCTTC.

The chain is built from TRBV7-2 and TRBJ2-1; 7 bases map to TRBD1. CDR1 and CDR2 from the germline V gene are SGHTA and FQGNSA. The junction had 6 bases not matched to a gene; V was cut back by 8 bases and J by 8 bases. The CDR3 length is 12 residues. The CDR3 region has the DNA TGTGCCAGCCACAGGGGCGCACATGAGCAGTTCTTC. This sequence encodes CASHRGAHEQFF.

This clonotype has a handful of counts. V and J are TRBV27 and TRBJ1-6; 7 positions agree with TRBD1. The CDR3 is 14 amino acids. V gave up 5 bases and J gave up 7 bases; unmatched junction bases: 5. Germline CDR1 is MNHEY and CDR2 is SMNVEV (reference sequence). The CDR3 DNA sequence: TGTGCCAGCAGTCCACAGGGGAACAATTCACCCCTCCACTTT. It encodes CASSPQGNNSPLHF.

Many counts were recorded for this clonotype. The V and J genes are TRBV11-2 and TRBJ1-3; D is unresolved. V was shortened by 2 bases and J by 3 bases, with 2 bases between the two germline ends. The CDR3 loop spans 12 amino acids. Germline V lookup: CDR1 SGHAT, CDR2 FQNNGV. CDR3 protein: CASSLFGNTIYF. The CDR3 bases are TGTGCCAGCAGCTTATTTGGAAACACCATATATTTT.

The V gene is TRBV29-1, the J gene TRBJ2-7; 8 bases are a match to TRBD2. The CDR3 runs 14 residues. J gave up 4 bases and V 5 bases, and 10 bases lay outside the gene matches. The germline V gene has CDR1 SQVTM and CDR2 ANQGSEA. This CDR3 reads CSVRGNLAGYEQYF. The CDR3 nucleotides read TGCAGCGTTCGGGGTAATCTAGCGGGTTACGAGCAGTACTTC.

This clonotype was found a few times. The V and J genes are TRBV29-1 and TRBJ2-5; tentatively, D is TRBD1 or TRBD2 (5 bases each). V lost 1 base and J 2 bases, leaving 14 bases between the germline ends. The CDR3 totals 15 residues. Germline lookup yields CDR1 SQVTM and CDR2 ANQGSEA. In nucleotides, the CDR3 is TGCAGCGTTGAAGTGAGGGACGGAAGTCAAGAGACCCAGTACTTC. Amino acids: CSVEVRDGSQETQYF.

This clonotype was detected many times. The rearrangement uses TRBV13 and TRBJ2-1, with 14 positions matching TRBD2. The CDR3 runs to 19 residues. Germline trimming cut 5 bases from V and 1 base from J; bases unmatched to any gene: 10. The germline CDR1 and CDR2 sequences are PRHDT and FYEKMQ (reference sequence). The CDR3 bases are TGTGCCAGCAGCCAACAACCCGGACTAGCGGGAGGATCCTACAATGAGCAGTTCTTC. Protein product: CASSQQPGLAGGSYNEQFF.

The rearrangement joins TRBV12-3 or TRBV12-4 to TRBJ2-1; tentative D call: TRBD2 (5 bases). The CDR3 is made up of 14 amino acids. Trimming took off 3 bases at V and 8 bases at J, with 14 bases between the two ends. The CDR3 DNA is TGTGCCAGCAGTTTGGATAGCGATCTTGATGAGCAGTTCTTC. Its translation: CASSLDSDLDEQFF.